This note documents a single T cell receptor (beta chain) sequence. The antigen is not known. Sequenced by immunoSEQ multiplex PCR; TCRdb stores in-frame clones only, minus some. Here the sample spans around 500,000 clones, nearly 90% being singletons. This entry belongs to a study of Ad26.COV2.S vaccination and SARS-CoV-2 variants. Study at large: Intramuscular Ad26.COV2.S doses were given once or twice, 56 days apart.

Treatment of the sample: over 15 received Ad26.COV2.S at low or high dose, single or two shots; roughly five received placebo; per-sample allocation not given. Sampling was performed 63 days after the first vaccine or placebo injection. Wuhan-strain spike was delivered by a replication-incompetent Ad26 vector. Points from the study as a whole: Breadth and depth estimates from TCRs may understate total T cell responses.

The sample in question was peripheral blood, obtained in a trial of Ad26.COV2.S vaccine versus placebo. This TCR was recovered from a person between 18 and 65 years old who received the Ad26.COV2.S COVID-19 vaccine or a placebo.

The CDR3 protein is CASSQGGDTQYF. Written as DNA, the CDR3 is TGTGCCAGCAGCCAAGGGGGAGATACGCAGTATTTT. This chain connects TRBV28 to TRBJ2-3; TRBD1 is a possible D gene (6 bases). V was clipped by 6 bases and J by 5 bases, with 9 bases between them. The V gene's germline CDR1 is MDHEN and CDR2 SYDVKM. CDR3 length: 12 amino acids.